These 29 T cell receptor beta chains share one sample of origin, sequenced in a study of memory CD4+ T cells and cytomegalovirus serostatus. The sort gate was single viable CD3+CD4+CD8-CD45RO+ cells for memory CD4+ T cells. Profiling relied on immunoSEQ multiplex PCR, and the TCRdb table lists in-frame clones only, not all of them. The sample contains under 80,000 clones, approximately 78% of which appear only once. Material for sequencing was memory CD4+ T cells from blood. Source of these receptors: an adult in good health and CMV-seronegative.

In regard to this clone: An end of the junction differs from the germline gene, which may be a read error. V usage is TRBV5-1 and J usage is TRBJ1-2; the D is unclear. CDR1 and CDR2 (germline): SGHRS, YFSETQ. The CDR3 sequence is 13 residues long. The CDR3 DNA reads as TGCGCCAGCAGCGGGGTTACCAACTATGGCTGCACCTTC. It translates to CASSGVTNYGCTF.

The chain recombines TRBV11-2 with TRBJ2-7, with 9 bases lining up with TRBD2. The CDR3 spans 14 residues. CDR1 is SGHAT and CDR2 is FQNNGV in the germline V gene. The V segment lost 5 bases and the J segment 3 bases; nucleotides outside the gene matches: 5. The CDR3 nucleotides read TGTGCCAGCAGCCCGCTAGCGGGGATCTACGAGCAGTACTTC. Translation: CASSPLAGIYEQYF.

The gene calls are TRBV10-2 and TRBJ2-5; D not resolved. Germline assignment: CDR1 WSHSY and CDR2 SAAADI. Between the trimmed V and J ends, which lost 6 bases and 2 bases, there was a span of 13 bases. The CDR3 has 14 amino acids. In DNA form, the CDR3 reads TGCGCCAGCAGAGCTCAGCCAATACAAGAGACCCAGTACTTC. Translating it yields CASRAQPIQETQYF.

The chain combines TRBV27 with TRBJ2-3; perhaps TRBD1 as D (5 bases). V lost 1 base, J lost 0 bases, and 23 bases lay in between. CDR1 and CDR2 from the germline V gene are MNHEY and SMNVEV (reference sequence). The CDR3 is 20 amino acids. This chain's CDR3 is CASSLFPPRAYLLSTDTQYF. The CDR3 DNA reads TGTGCCAGCAGTTTATTCCCACCCAGGGCGTACCTCCTTAGCACAGATACGCAGTATTTT.

This clone showed up just a few times. V and J are TRBV5-4 and TRBJ2-3; the match to TRBD2 covers 8 bases. Germline-derived CDR1 and CDR2 are SGHNT and YYREEE (reference sequence). Trimming cost V 0 bases and J 3 bases; bases outside gene matches: 6. The CDR3 runs 16 residues. DNA for the CDR3: TGTGCCAGCAGCTTGGGAGGCGGGAGGAGGACAGATACGCAGTATTTT. It specifies CASSLGGGRRTDTQYF.

This chain uses TRBV19 with TRBJ2-2; D is possibly TRBD2 (5 bases). Germline CDR1 LNHDA, CDR2 SQIVND (reference sequence). The ends were cut back, 2 bases at V and 6 bases at J, with 10 bases in the middle. The CDR3 is made up of 14 amino acids. Written as DNA, the CDR3 is TGTGCCAGTAGTATATCCCGGGGTTCCGGGGAGCTGTTTTTT. This encodes CASSISRGSGELFF. The complete variable domain, with remaining parts taken from reference TRBV19 and TRBJ2-2, reads DGGITQSPKYLFRKEGQNVTLSCEQNLNHDAMYWYRQDPGQGLRLIYYSQIVNDFQKGDIAEGYSVSREKKESFPLTVTSAQKNPTAFYLCASSISRGSGELFFGEGSRLTVL.

The V call is TRBV2, the J call TRBJ2-2; TRBD1 matches at 9 bases. V lost 6 bases to trimming and J lost 1 base; unmatched junction nucleotides: 6. This CDR3 is built from 16 residues. Germline CDR1 is SNHLY and CDR2 is FYNNEI. The CDR3 DNA reads TGTGCCAGCAGGGTACAGGGGGCGGGGAACACCGGGGAGCTGTTTTTT. Protein product: CASRVQGAGNTGELFF.

This chain uses TRBV7-9 with TRBJ2-5; D call uncertain. TRBJ2-7 explains the end of the DNA better; the J call may be wrong. The CDR3 extends over 12 amino acids. Germline V gene data show CDR1 as SEHNR and CDR2 as FQNEAQ (reference sequence). The CDR3 DNA sequence: TGTGCCAGCAGCTTAGTGGTAGGCGAGCAGTACTTC. Translation gives CASSLVVGEQYF.

Notes on this clone: Other DNA sequences in this sample translate to the same CDR3. This sequence joins TRBV15 and TRBJ2-7; D unresolved. CDR3 length: 13 residues. Trimming shortened V by 0 bases and J by 3 bases, and 6 bases separated the two germline ends. The germline V gene encodes CDR1 LNHNV and CDR2 YYDKDF (reference sequence). The CDR3: CATSRDRGYEQYF. In DNA form, the CDR3 reads TGTGCCACCAGCAGAGACAGAGGCTACGAGCAGTACTTC.

This clone was recorded a few times. The V call is TRBV30, the J call TRBJ1-4; D not certain. Germline V CDR1 and CDR2: GTSNPN, SVGIG (reference sequence). CDR3 length: 11 amino acids. V shed 3 bases and J shed 4 bases, with 3 bases lying between them. CDR3 sequence (DNA): TGTGCCTGGAGAGTTAATGAAAAACTGTTTTTT. Its translation is CAWRVNEKLFF.

The chain carries TRBV14 and TRBJ1-4; weak D call: TRBD1 (5 bases). V was cut by 5 bases and J by 5 bases, with 15 bases left in between. The germline gives CDR1 SGHDN, CDR2 FVKESK. The CDR3 sequence is 15 residues long. Here the CDR3 DNA reads TGTGCCAGCAGCTCCGCCCGGGGGTCGAATGAAAAACTGTTTTTT. Its translation: CASSSARGSNEKLFF.

V usage is TRBV23-1 and J usage is TRBJ2-7, with 7 bases fitting TRBD2. TRBV23-1 is marked as an open reading frame, function uncertain. J was trimmed by 0 bases and V by 0 bases; bases with no gene match: 17. The length of the CDR3 is 20 residues. The CDR3 loop is CASSQSGRGVGREDSYEQYF. CDR3 DNA: TGCGCCAGCAGTCAATCGGGAAGGGGCGTAGGACGGGAGGACTCCTACGAGCAGTACTTC.

V is TRBV28 and J is TRBJ2-7; 8 bases match TRBD1. V lost 6 bases, J lost 3 bases, and 4 bases stayed unmatched. The germline V gene has CDR1 MDHEN and CDR2 SYDVKM. There are 13 residues in the CDR3. The CDR3 DNA reads as TGTGCCAGCAGCGATGGACAGGGCTACGAGCAGTACTTC. Amino acids: CASSDGQGYEQYF.

This chain connects TRBV7-3 to TRBJ2-2; 8 bases line up with TRBD1. The J segment lost 6 bases and the V segment lost 5 bases, leaving 5 bases of the junction unmatched. Looked up from germline, CDR1 is SGHTA and CDR2 is FQGTGA. The CDR3 runs to 14 residues. CDR3 residues: CASSKQGEAGELFF. The CDR3 DNA reads as TGTGCCAGCAGCAAACAGGGGGAGGCCGGGGAGCTGTTTTTT.

V and J are TRBV11-2 and TRBJ1-1; 9 bases are a match to TRBD1. The germline V gene encodes CDR1 SGHAT and CDR2 FQNNGV. There are 18 residues in the CDR3. Trimming removed 1 base from V and 0 bases from J; junction bases left unmatched: 9. CDR3 bases: TGTGCCAGCAGCTTAGGGCGGGGGACAGGGAAGGTGAACACTGAAGCTTTCTTT. Protein: CASSLGRGTGKVNTEAFF.

This clone is a singleton in its sample. This chain joins TRBV30 and TRBJ2-3, with TRBD1 as a possible D gene (5 bases). The V gene lost 1 base and the J gene lost 0 bases, with 8 bases spanning the gap. The germline CDR1 and CDR2 sequences are GTSNPN and SVGIG (reference sequence). CDR3 length equals 14 residues. This CDR3 reads CAWSGQFSTDTQYF. The CDR3 DNA reads as TGTGCCTGGAGTGGACAGTTTAGCACAGATACGCAGTATTTT.

This chain connects TRBV4-1 to TRBJ2-5, with D possibly being TRBD1 or TRBD2 (5 bases each). Between the trimmed V and J ends, which lost 4 bases and 5 bases, there was a span of 20 bases. The V gene's germline CDR1 is MGHRA and CDR2 YSYEKL. This CDR3 comprises 16 residues. The CDR3 protein is CASSRVPRGAEETQYF. Written as DNA, the CDR3 is TGCGCCAGCAGCCGCGTACCTCGAGGGGCGGAGGAGACCCAGTACTTC.

This chain uses TRBV2 with TRBJ2-5; 8 bases are a match to TRBD1. Looked up from germline, CDR1 is SNHLY and CDR2 is FYNNEI. V was clipped by 5 bases and J by 4 bases; unmatched bases: 6. The CDR3 has 14 amino acids. The CDR3 region is CASSRQGQGETQYF. As DNA, the CDR3 is TGTGCCAGCAGTCGACAGGGGCAGGGAGAGACCCAGTACTTC.

The chain employs TRBV5-1 and TRBJ2-5, with TRBD2 matching 15 bases. This CDR3 is 18 amino acids long. Germline V gene data show CDR1 as SGHRS and CDR2 as YFSETQ. With 0 bases clipped from V and 1 base from J, the junction kept 4 bases outside the gene matches. The CDR3 sequence: CASSLGGTSGGTQETQYF. CDR3 coding DNA: TGCGCCAGCAGCTTGGGTGGGACTAGCGGGGGGACCCAAGAGACCCAGTACTTC.

In this sample, this clone turned up once. This chain uses TRBV6-6 with TRBJ2-5, with D hard to call. The CDR3 is 13 amino acids. Looked up from germline, CDR1 is MNHNY and CDR2 is SVGAGI (reference sequence). Trimming left V 4 bases short and J 2 bases short, with 8 bases between. In nucleotides, the CDR3 is TGTGCCAGCAGTTTAGGTAAACAAGAGACCCAGTACTTC. This codes for CASSLGKQETQYF.

The chain joins TRBV19 to TRBJ1-5; D not certain. Germline values: CDR1 LNHDA, CDR2 SQIVND (reference sequence). This CDR3 is 14 amino acids long. V was shortened by 4 bases and J by 0 bases, with 7 bases between the two germline ends. CDR3 nucleotide sequence: TGTGCCAGTAGTACCCTCAATAGCAATCAGCCCCAGCATTTT. This encodes CASSTLNSNQPQHF.

The chain couples TRBV7-8 to TRBJ1-5, with unresolved D. V shed 5 bases and J shed 4 bases, with 12 bases lying between them. In germline, CDR1 is SGHVS, CDR2 FQNEAQ. The CDR3 loop spans 14 amino acids. CDR3 sequence: CASSTRIWNQPQHF. CDR3 DNA sequence: TGTGCCAGCAGCACCCGAATATGGAATCAGCCCCAGCATTTT.

The V call is TRBV7-9, the J call TRBJ2-3; 8 bases are shared with TRBD2. V gave up 4 bases and J gave up 2 bases; unmatched junction bases: 5. Germline-derived CDR1 and CDR2 are SEHNR and FQNEAQ (reference sequence). This CDR3 is 15 amino acids long. The CDR3 DNA sequence: TGTGCCAGCAGCTCCGGGACTAGGTCCACAGATACGCAGTATTTT. Translating it yields CASSSGTRSTDTQYF.

The V call is TRBV28, the J call TRBJ1-1, with D hard to call. The germline V gene encodes CDR1 MDHEN and CDR2 SYDVKM. V was shortened by 7 bases and J by 11 bases, with 17 bases between the two germline ends. This CDR3 spans 12 amino acids. CDR3 sequence reads: CASILPPGMAFF. DNA for the CDR3: TGTGCCAGCATCCTTCCCCCAGGAATGGCTTTCTTT.

This clone has more than one count but fewer than ten. This chain uses TRBV10-3 with TRBJ2-5, with D possibly being TRBD2 (6 bases). This CDR3 has 11 residues. The V gene's germline CDR1 is ENHRY and CDR2 SYGVKD. Trimming took off 6 bases at V and 5 bases at J, with 7 bases between the two ends. CDR3: CAISGGETQYF. The CDR3 DNA follows: TGTGCCATCAGCGGAGGGGAGACCCAGTACTTC.

Turning to this clone: Other DNA sequences within the sample encode an identical CDR3. V and J are TRBV5-1 and TRBJ2-2; D may be TRBD1 or TRBD2 (6 bases each). Germline assignment: CDR1 SGHRS and CDR2 YFSETQ. The CDR3 loop spans 14 amino acids. The V and J ends lost 0 bases and 6 bases respectively, with 9 bases between them. Here the CDR3 DNA reads TGCGCCAGCAGCTTGGATCGGGGGCCCGGGGAGCTGTTTTTT. It translates to CASSLDRGPGELFF.

The chain uses TRBV5-1 and TRBJ2-7; no clear D gene. The length of the CDR3 is 14 residues. CDR1 is SGHRS, CDR2 YFSETQ, per germline. Trimming cost V 5 bases and J 7 bases, with 19 bases left between them. The CDR3 region has the DNA TGCGCCAGCAGTCCGATGGGCCTTCGCTTTGAGCAGTACTTC. This encodes CASSPMGLRFEQYF.

This chain joins TRBV6-1 and TRBJ1-4; TRBD1 aligns across 8 bases. The ends lost 3 bases at V and 11 bases at J; junction bases unmatched: 8. The CDR3 totals 14 residues. Looked up from germline, CDR1 is MNHNS and CDR2 is SASEGT. The CDR3 reads CASSDRGLFWKLFF. The CDR3 DNA follows: TGTGCCAGCAGTGACAGGGGGCTTTTCTGGAAACTGTTTTTT.

The chain uses TRBV7-8 and TRBJ1-1; D gene unclear. Trimming removed 7 bases from V and 6 bases from J, with 18 bases in between. Germline loops: CDR1 SGHVS, CDR2 FQNEAQ. This CDR3 region has 14 residues. The CDR3 reads CASTQLGVRAEAFF. The CDR3 region has the DNA TGTGCCAGCACCCAACTCGGGGTAAGGGCTGAAGCTTTCTTT.